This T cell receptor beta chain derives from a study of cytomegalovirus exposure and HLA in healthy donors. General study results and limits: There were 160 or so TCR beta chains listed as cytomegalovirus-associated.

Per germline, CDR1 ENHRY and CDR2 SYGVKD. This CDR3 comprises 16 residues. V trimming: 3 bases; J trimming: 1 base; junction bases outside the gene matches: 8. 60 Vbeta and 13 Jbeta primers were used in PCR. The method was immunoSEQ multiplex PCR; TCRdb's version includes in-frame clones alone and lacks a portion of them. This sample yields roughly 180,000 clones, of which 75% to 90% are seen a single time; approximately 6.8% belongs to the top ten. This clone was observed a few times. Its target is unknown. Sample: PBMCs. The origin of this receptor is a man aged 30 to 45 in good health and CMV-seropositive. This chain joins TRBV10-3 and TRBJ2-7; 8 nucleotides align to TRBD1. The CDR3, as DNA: TGTGCCATCAGTGAACCGGGACAGGCCAATTCCTACGAGCAGTACTTC. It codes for CAISEPGQANSYEQYF.